This T cell receptor (beta chain) was recorded in a study of shared clonotypes between healthy human individuals. Healthy HIV-negative adults without recent acute infections or vaccinations served as donors. A split of CD4+ cells into CD45RA+ naive and CD45RA-negative memory subsets was performed. The CDR3 loop spans 17 amino acids. V was trimmed by 2 bases and J by 1 base, leaving 15 bases between them. Germline CDR1 KGHSH, CDR2 LQKENI. Each PCR replicate from the sorted subsets contained 200 to 250 ng DNA, which is about 30,000 T cell genomes. The assay was immunoSEQ multiplex PCR, and TCRdb's table has in-frame clones only and misses some. Seen here are roughly 530,000 clones, about 96% observed once, and the top ten hold 0.05% to 0.07%.

The chain joins TRBV18 to TRBJ1-3; tentatively, D is TRBD1 (6 bases). Sequencing used naive CD4+ T cells sorted from blood. Described subset: CD45RA+ positively selected. This sequence originates from a woman in her twenties or thirties in good health. The CDR3 is CASSPWMSGESGNTIYF. In nucleotides, the CDR3 is TGTGCCAGCTCACCATGGATGTCAGGGGAATCTGGAAACACCATATATTTT.